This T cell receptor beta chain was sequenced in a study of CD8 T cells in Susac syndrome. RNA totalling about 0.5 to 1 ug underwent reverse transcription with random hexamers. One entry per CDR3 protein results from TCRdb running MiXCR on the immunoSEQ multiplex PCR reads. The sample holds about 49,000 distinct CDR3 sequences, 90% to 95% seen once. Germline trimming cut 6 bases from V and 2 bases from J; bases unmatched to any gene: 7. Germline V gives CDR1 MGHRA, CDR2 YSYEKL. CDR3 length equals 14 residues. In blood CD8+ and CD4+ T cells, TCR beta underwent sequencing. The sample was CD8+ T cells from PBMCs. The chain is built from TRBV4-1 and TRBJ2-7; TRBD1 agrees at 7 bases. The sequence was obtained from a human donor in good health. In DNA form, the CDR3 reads TGCGCCAGCAGTCCAGGGACAGTAGCCTACGAGCAGTACTTC. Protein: CASSPGTVAYEQYF.